This T cell receptor beta chain was sequenced during a study of OX40 agonist ivuxolimab in advanced cancers. Broadly, across the study: Ivuxolimab, which targeted the costimulatory receptor OX40 (CD134), was an agonistic, fully human IgG2 monoclonal antibody. Patients were allowed to have had prior anti-PD-1, anti-PD-L1 or anti-CTLA-4 therapy, and around 37% of the dose-escalation patients had previously received checkpoint inhibitors. The purpose of peripheral TCRbeta sequencing was to test whether ivuxolimab changed TCR sequence diversity and led to clonal T-cell expansion. Among the approximately 50 dose-escalation patients, some 19 had hepatocellular carcinoma, roughly 15 melanoma, 9 renal cell carcinoma and 9 head and neck cancer. In the dose-escalation cohort, 82.7% of patients were male, and the mean age was approximately 60 years, with a range of about 23 to 90. The paper describes the monotherapy dose-escalation part (N ≈ 49 patients) of the phase I trial of ivuxolimab. Intravenous ivuxolimab was administered to patients every 2 weeks at six dose levels: 0.01, 0.1, 0.3, 1.5, 3 and 10 mg/kg. Three dose-escalation patients achieved partial responses, one with hepatocellular carcinoma and two with cutaneous melanoma. General findings and caveats noted by the study authors: At doses of 0.1 to 3.0 mg/kg, clonal expansion of both CD4+ and CD8+ T cells in blood was seen between baseline and week 6. Low levels of normalized T-cell clonal expansion were also seen in some patients who did not respond. The antigen specificity of the peripheral T cells that underwent clonal expansion was not determined. In the 0.1-3.0 mg/kg groups, partial responders had among the lowest normalized peripheral clonal expansion, particularly in CD8+ T cells. After ivuxolimab, more expanded clones were found on average in CD8+ T cells than in CD4+ T cells.

The CDR3 covers 15 residues, taking in both the cysteine and the phenylalanine. The retained sequence is limited to the CDR3, 45 bases, with the frame set at the first base. The V and J ends are trimmed by 10 bases and 2 bases, leaving 18 bases between them. CDR1 and CDR2 are read off the germline V gene (reference sequence) as LNHDA and SQIVND. Patients with autoimmune disease history or receiving systemic immunosuppression were excluded from the trial. Peripheral blood for TCR sequencing was collected from all dose cohorts at baseline, on cycle 4 day 1, and on cycle 7 day 1. Samples were obtained from an open-label, multicenter, first-in-human phase I dose-escalation trial of ivuxolimab. Adults with locally advanced or metastatic melanoma, renal cell, hepatocellular, or head and neck squamous cell carcinoma were enrolled in the trial. CD4+ and CD8+ T cells were sorted separately from peripheral blood before TCR sequencing.

To sequence the TCRbeta CDR3 region, genomic DNA was isolated from the sorted cells. The immunoSEQ Assay was used for sequencing of TCRbeta CDR3 regions. TCRdb holds this immuneACCESS table with in-frame rearrangements only. Some clones are missing; in checked studies, unresolved V genes explain under half, and the rest has no known cause. Across this sample there are 77,000 or so clones, with around 93% seen only once. The top ten clones comprise about 0.32% of the sample. On this clone: What this receptor recognizes is not known. Base qualities are not recorded, but no much larger clone differs from it by a single base.

Sequencing was performed on CD4+ or CD8+ T cells sorted from blood, taken in a trial of the OX40 agonist ivuxolimab. The chain is made from TRBV19 and TRBJ1-5; perhaps TRBD1 is the D gene, with 5 bases matching. The origin of this receptor is an adult with an advanced solid tumor such as melanoma, head and neck, liver or kidney cancer. The CDR3 region: CATRTRDGGNQPQHF. The sequenced DNA: TGTGCCACGAGGACCCGGGACGGGGGCAATCAGCCCCAGCATTTT.